These 26 T cell receptor beta chains came from one sample sequenced in a study of blood T cells in healthy people across ages. The authors ran a second PCR of 7 to 11 cycles using a sample-barcoded 5' primer and a J-beta primer mix. TCRdb fed the 5' RACE reads into MiXCR, producing one record per CDR3 protein. The sample holds more than 700,000 distinct CDR3 sequences, 40% to 65% seen once. The specimen was blood. Receptors originate from a man aged 80 or over in good health.

This clonotype was counted between two and nine times. This chain connects TRBV9 to TRBJ2-7; 9 bases align to TRBD1. This CDR3 is built from 15 residues. Germline values: CDR1 SGDLS, CDR2 YYNGEE. With 0 bases clipped from V and 1 base from J, the junction kept 2 bases outside the gene matches. The CDR3 is CASSVGGTGSYEQYF. The CDR3 nucleotides read TGTGCCAGCAGCGTAGGCGGGACAGGGTCCTACGAGCAGTACTTC.

Only a few counts were recorded for this clonotype. V usage is TRBV5-1 and J usage is TRBJ1-2, with no clear D. CDR3 size: 13 residues. V was trimmed by 0 bases and J by 4 bases, leaving 7 bases between them. CDR1 is SGHRS and CDR2 is YFSETQ in the germline V gene. CDR3 residues: CASSLGEIYGYTF. In DNA form, the CDR3 reads TGCGCCAGCAGCTTGGGTGAGATCTATGGCTACACCTTC.

The rearrangement uses TRBV2 and TRBJ2-3; 11 bases line up with TRBD2. This CDR3 contains 15 residues. J gave up 14 bases and V 4 bases, and 14 bases lay outside the gene matches. Germline CDR1 is SNHLY and CDR2 is FYNNEI. The CDR3 reads CASSGTSGPTGDAYF. The CDR3 DNA reads TGTGCCAGCAGTGGGACTAGCGGGCCCACAGGAGACGCGTATTTT.

This clonotype was found a few times. V usage is TRBV29-1 and J usage is TRBJ1-2; D unclear. The CDR3 is 13 amino acids. The V end was cut by 4 bases, the J end by 4 bases, with 13 bases between. The V gene's germline CDR1 is SQVTM and CDR2 ANQGSEA. The CDR3 loop is CSVVGREFYGYTF. The CDR3 region has the DNA TGCAGCGTTGTAGGGCGGGAGTTCTATGGCTACACCTTC.

This clonotype was detected a few times. The genes are TRBV12-3 or TRBV12-4 and TRBJ2-1; perhaps D is TRBD1 or TRBD2 (5 bases each). With 8 bases removed from V and 4 bases from J, the gap between germline ends came to 15 bases. There are 14 residues in the CDR3. The CDR3, as DNA: TGTGCCAGCGGGGCTCGCGGGTTATACAATGAGCAGTTCTTC. Translation gives CASGARGLYNEQFF.

In regard to this clonotype: The junction departs from germline at one end; a sequencing error may be responsible. The V gene is TRBV7-7, the J gene TRBJ1-5; D unclear. Germline V lookup: CDR1 SSHAT, CDR2 FNYEAQ (reference sequence). The CDR3 loop spans 13 amino acids. CDR3: CASSAGPNQPQHF. CDR3 coding DNA: TGTGCTAGCAGCGCCGGCCCGAACCAGCCCCAGCATTTT.

The V gene is TRBV3-1, the J gene TRBJ1-2; D not resolved. The CDR3 sequence is 16 residues long. Germline V lookup: CDR1 LGHDT, CDR2 YNNKEL (reference sequence). V lost 3 bases, J lost 2 bases, and 16 bases lay in between. CDR3 nucleotides: TGTGCCAGCAGCCAGGGCACACGGAGGACGAACTATGGCTACACCTTC. Residues: CASSQGTRRTNYGYTF.

The V gene is TRBV7-2, the J gene TRBJ2-7; D gene uncertain. Germline V lookup: CDR1 SGHTA, CDR2 FQGNSA. The CDR3 is 12 residues long. Deletions cut 10 bases from V and 3 bases from J, with 13 bases between. CDR3 region: CAIDGVGYEQYF. The DNA for the CDR3 is TGTGCCATTGATGGGGTCGGCTACGAGCAGTACTTC.

The chain joins TRBV4-2 to TRBJ2-1; 8 bases line up with TRBD2. Germline V CDR1 and CDR2: LGHNA, YNFKEQ. V trimming: 0 bases; J trimming: 1 base; junction bases outside the gene matches: 8. The CDR3 loop spans 18 amino acids. Written as DNA, the CDR3 is TGTGCCAGCAGCCAAGATCTCGGGAGGGCCGATTCCTACAATGAGCAGTTCTTC. This gives the protein CASSQDLGRADSYNEQFF.

The chain combines TRBV24-1 with TRBJ2-1; the match to TRBD2 covers 13 bases. Germline CDR1 reads KGHDR; CDR2 reads SFDVKD. The CDR3 runs to 15 residues. The trim removed 4 bases at V and 14 bases at J, leaving 10 bases unmatched. CDR3 protein: CATSDPGTSGDPEFF. In DNA, the CDR3 is TGTGCCACCAGTGACCCCGGGACTAGCGGGGATCCGGAGTTCTTC.

The rearrangement uses TRBV12-3 or TRBV12-4 and TRBJ1-6; 9 bases map to TRBD1. J gave up 9 bases and V 3 bases, and 6 bases lay outside the gene matches. This CDR3 has 15 residues. CDR3 bases: TGTGCCAGCAGTTTGACCGGGACAGGGCTTTCACCCCTCCACTTT. It encodes CASSLTGTGLSPLHF.

This rearrangement joins TRBV6-5 to TRBJ2-1, with D tentatively TRBD2 (6 bases). The germline CDR1 and CDR2 sequences are MNHEY and SVGAGI. Trimming cost V 1 base and J 6 bases, with 25 bases left between them. CDR3 length: 19 residues. In nucleotides, the CDR3 is TGTGCCAGCAGTTACTTACCCACTACCGGGACGGGAGCAGGCAATGAGCAGTTCTTC. This translates into CASSYLPTTGTGAGNEQFF.

V is TRBV15 and J is TRBJ1-1; D ambiguous. Trimming pared 1 base from V and 4 bases from J, leaving 10 bases between. Germline V gene data show CDR1 as LNHNV and CDR2 as YYDKDF (reference sequence). The CDR3 loop spans 14 amino acids. The CDR3 loop reads CATSRVGAGTEAFF. CDR3 in DNA: TGTGCCACCAGCAGAGTAGGTGCGGGCACTGAAGCTTTCTTT.

This clonotype was found once. The chain carries TRBV5-6 and TRBJ2-4, with TRBD1 matching 11 bases. Germline CDR1 and CDR2: SGHDT and YYEEEE. CDR3 length: 17 amino acids. With V trimmed by 2 bases and J by 7 bases, 11 bases remained unmatched. Here the CDR3 reads CASSLFEDRGRLNIQYF. CDR3 nucleotides: TGTGCCAGCAGCTTATTTGAGGACAGGGGGCGCCTTAACATTCAGTACTTC.

Written as DNA, the CDR3 is TGCGCCAGCAGCCGAGACCCAGGGAATTCACCCCTCCACTTT. As protein: CASSRDPGNSPLHF. The V gene is TRBV4-1, the J gene TRBJ1-6, with D possibly being TRBD1 (5 bases). CDR1 is MGHRA, CDR2 YSYEKL, per germline. The CDR3 sequence is 14 residues long. Trimming shortened V by 4 bases and J by 7 bases, and 11 bases separated the two germline ends.

This clonotype was observed a few times. V is TRBV7-9 and J is TRBJ2-7; 11 bases map to TRBD2. CDR1 and CDR2 (germline): SEHNR, FQNEAQ (reference sequence). The CDR3 sequence is 13 residues long. V dropped 5 bases and J dropped 4; count of bases not matched to a gene: 1. The CDR3 DNA is TGTGCCAGCAGCACTAGCGGGAGTTACGAGCAGTACTTC. Its translation is CASSTSGSYEQYF.

V is TRBV6-5 and J is TRBJ1-2; TRBD1 agrees at 10 bases. Germline CDR1 reads MNHEY; CDR2 reads SVGAGI. V shed 8 bases and J 8 bases; nucleotides not matched to a gene: 8. This CDR3 comprises 13 residues. This CDR3 is CASGGTGASGYTF. The CDR3, as DNA: TGTGCCAGCGGCGGGACAGGGGCCTCGGGCTACACCTTC.

For the CDR3, the DNA is TGTGCCAGCAGCTTAACTGGAGGGAGAAGCGAGCAGTACTTC. It encodes CASSLTGGRSEQYF. The chain joins TRBV7-3 to TRBJ2-5; tentatively, D is TRBD2 (6 bases). With the DNA end fitting TRBJ2-7 better, the J assignment may be wrong. The CDR3 runs 14 residues. CDR1 is SGHTA and CDR2 is FQGTGA in the germline V gene.

The chain recombines TRBV6-1 with TRBJ2-4; TRBD1 aligns across 7 bases. Germline trimming cut 5 bases from V and 3 bases from J; bases unmatched to any gene: 7. Germline V gene lookup returns CDR1 MNHNS and CDR2 SASEGT. The CDR3 length is 15 residues. The CDR3 DNA follows: TGTGCCAGCAGTCAGGGGGAGCTGGGCAAAAACATTCAGTACTTC. Translation: CASSQGELGKNIQYF.

CDR3 loop: CASSSGTGRSETQYF. Here the CDR3 DNA reads TGTGCCAGCAGCTCCGGGACAGGGCGTTCAGAGACCCAGTACTTC. V and J are TRBV7-2 and TRBJ2-5; 9 bases are shared with TRBD1. The CDR3 contains 15 residues. J gave up 4 bases and V 4 bases, and 7 bases lay outside the gene matches. Germline CDR1 is SGHTA and CDR2 is FQGNSA.

This clonotype appeared a few times. This rearrangement joins TRBV12-5 to TRBJ2-1, with TRBD2 as a possible D gene (6 bases). Trimming left V 0 bases short and J 2 bases short, with 20 bases between. The CDR3 runs to 19 residues. Germline loops: CDR1 LGHNT, CDR2 FRNRAP. CDR3 coding DNA: TGTGCTAGTGGTTTGGTACAATGGCTAGCGAGGACCGCCTACAATGAGCAGTTCTTC. It codes for CASGLVQWLARTAYNEQFF.

The chain uses TRBV2 and TRBJ2-5; D remains unclear. Deletions cut 1 base from V and 7 bases from J, with 4 bases between. The CDR3 loop spans 11 amino acids. CDR1 is SNHLY, CDR2 FYNNEI, per germline. CDR3 amino acids: CASSEVATQYF. CDR3 DNA sequence: TGTGCCAGCAGTGAAGTAGCGACCCAGTACTTC.

The rearrangement links TRBV19 to TRBJ1-1; 7 bases match TRBD1. This CDR3 is 16 amino acids long. Trimming at V came to 6 bases and at J to 0 bases, leaving 10 bases not matched to a gene. Germline-derived CDR1 and CDR2 are LNHDA and SQIVND (reference sequence). CDR3 bases: TGTGCCAGTAGCCTCCCCCAGGGACAGATGAACACTGAAGCTTTCTTT. It is translated as CASSLPQGQMNTEAFF.

V is TRBV15 and J is TRBJ2-5, with TRBD2 identical over 8 bases. The CDR3 sequence is 17 residues long. Germline loops: CDR1 LNHNV, CDR2 YYDKDF (reference sequence). Germline trimming cut 2 bases from V and 5 bases from J; bases unmatched to any gene: 13. Here the CDR3 reads CATSRIGASGLWETQYF. The CDR3 DNA follows: TGTGCCACCAGCAGAATCGGGGCTAGCGGGCTTTGGGAGACCCAGTACTTC.

J is TRBJ2-1 and V is TRBV3-1; D ambiguous. Germline V gene data show CDR1 as LGHDT and CDR2 as YNNKEL (reference sequence). The CDR3 spans 14 residues. Trimming shortened V by 10 bases and J by 0 bases, and 13 bases separated the two germline ends. CDR3 sequence reads: CATALSGSYNEQFF. CDR3 sequence (DNA): TGTGCCACCGCCCTTAGTGGCTCCTACAATGAGCAGTTCTTC.

This clonotype was observed a handful of times. This chain joins TRBV5-5 and TRBJ1-1, with 7 bases that match TRBD1. CDR3 size: 15 residues. V was pared by 5 bases and J by 5 bases, with 12 bases of the junction left unmatched. Germline values: CDR1 SGHKS, CDR2 YYEKEE (reference sequence). CDR3 loop: CASRPNQGGWTEAFF. In DNA, the CDR3 is TGTGCCAGCAGGCCAAACCAGGGGGGATGGACTGAAGCTTTCTTT.